Each of the 25 T cell receptor beta chains below was sequenced from the same sample in a study of shared clonotypes between healthy human individuals. Produced via immunoSEQ multiplex PCR; TCRdb's table is partial and in-frame only. In the table there are under 750,000 clones, roughly 72% of which are singletons. Sequencing used memory CD4+ T cells sorted from blood. Subset specified: CD45RA-negative fraction. These receptors came from a woman in her thirties in good health.

This chain connects TRBV6-6 to TRBJ2-5; D uncertain. The ends were cut back, 0 bases at V and 2 bases at J, with 13 bases in the middle. The CDR3 consists of 16 residues. In germline, CDR1 is MNHNY, CDR2 SVGAGI (reference sequence). CDR3 bases: TGTGCCAGCAGTTACTCGACAAGAAGAGGACAAGAGACCCAGTACTTC. Protein sequence: CASSYSTRRGQETQYF.

This clone was recorded a few times. This chain links TRBV7-6 with TRBJ2-1; 8 nucleotides match TRBD1. The germline V gene has CDR1 SGHVS and CDR2 FNYEAQ. The CDR3 has 14 residues. Trimming cost V 5 bases and J 10 bases; bases outside gene matches: 10. The DNA for the CDR3 is TGTGCCAGCAGCCGACTGGGACAGGCGAACGAGCAGTTCTTC. It translates to CASSRLGQANEQFF.

This clone was detected only once. The chain has TRBV19 and TRBJ2-2; 7 bases agree with TRBD1. CDR3 length equals 15 residues. Per germline, CDR1 LNHDA and CDR2 SQIVND (reference sequence). CDR3 residues: CVTTAGTVNTGELFF. The DNA of the CDR3 is TGTGTTACAACAGCTGGGACAGTTAACACCGGGGAGCTGTTTTTT.

The chain joins TRBV30 to TRBJ2-7, with 7 bases matching TRBD2. V shed 6 bases, J shed 3 bases, and the junction held 8 bases outside the gene matches. Germline CDR1 is GTSNPN and CDR2 is SVGIG (reference sequence). The CDR3 length is 13 residues. CDR3: CACGGSKSYEQYF. Here the CDR3 DNA reads TGTGCCTGCGGGGGGTCCAAAAGCTACGAGCAGTACTTC.

The chain carries TRBV14 and TRBJ2-7; D gene unclear. The CDR3 is 12 amino acids. Germline CDR1 reads SGHDN; CDR2 reads FVKESK. Trimming took off 4 bases at V and 8 bases at J, with 12 bases between the two ends. CDR3 DNA: TGTGCCAGCAGCCCCGGCGGATGGAAGCAGTACTTC. This translates into CASSPGGWKQYF.

This clone occurred many times. The chain employs TRBV11-2 and TRBJ2-7, with 10 bases lining up with TRBD2. Germline CDR1 reads SGHAT; CDR2 reads FQNNGV. The CDR3 is 16 amino acids. V lost 5 bases, J lost 4 bases, and 11 bases stayed unmatched. CDR3: CASSLLASGSSYEQYF. The CDR3 region has the DNA TGTGCCAGCAGCCTTCTGGCTAGCGGGAGTTCTTACGAGCAGTACTTC.

Turning to this clone: Since a far larger clone is one base different, this is likely a read error. Other DNA sequences within the sample encode an identical CDR3. The V call is TRBV5-1, the J call TRBJ2-3; 8 bases agree with TRBD1. Germline values: CDR1 SGHRS, CDR2 YFSETQ. This CDR3 contains 16 residues. After removal of 4 bases from V and 0 bases from J, the junction contained 7 bases not matched to a gene. The CDR3 reads CASSLGQGASTDTQYF. In DNA form, the CDR3 reads TGCGCCAGCAGCCTGGGGCAGGGGGCTAGCACAGATACGCAGTATTTT.

The chain has TRBV5-1 and TRBJ1-2, with D tentatively TRBD1 (5 bases). The length of the CDR3 is 14 residues. CDR1 and CDR2 from the germline V gene are SGHRS and YFSETQ. Trimming stripped 4 bases from V and 2 bases from J, with 12 bases between. The CDR3 DNA reads TGCGCCAGCAGCCTCGGGACGGAGAACTATGGCTACACCTTC. Its protein product is CASSLGTENYGYTF.

This rearrangement joins TRBV11-2 to TRBJ2-5, with D possibly TRBD2 on 5 matching bases. Trimming took off 4 bases at V and 4 bases at J, with 13 bases between the two ends. This CDR3 comprises 14 residues. Germline lookup yields CDR1 SGHAT and CDR2 FQNNGV. CDR3 region: CASSSPGKGETQYF. The DNA of the CDR3 is TGTGCCAGCAGCTCCCCGGGGAAGGGAGAGACCCAGTACTTC.

This clone has a single count. The chain couples TRBV10-3 to TRBJ2-5; maybe TRBD2 (5 bases). The CDR3 runs 14 residues. Germline loops: CDR1 ENHRY, CDR2 SYGVKD. The V end was cut by 4 bases, the J end by 3 bases, with 12 bases between. CDR3 nucleotide sequence: TGTGCCATCAGTGGCAATTCGGGGAAAGAGACCCAGTACTTC. This encodes CAISGNSGKETQYF.

The chain employs TRBV7-9 and TRBJ1-3; TRBD1 is a possible D gene (6 bases). Germline V gene data show CDR1 as SEHNR and CDR2 as FQNEAQ (reference sequence). Deletions cut 2 bases from V and 3 bases from J, with 11 bases between. The CDR3 totals 15 residues. CDR3 residues: CASSLTGGLGNTIYF. CDR3 sequence (DNA): TGTGCCAGCAGCTTAACTGGGGGGCTTGGAAACACCATATATTTT.

This chain joins TRBV7-8 and TRBJ2-7; TRBD1 aligns across 8 bases. Looked up from germline, CDR1 is SGHVS and CDR2 is FQNEAQ. The CDR3 is 14 amino acids. Unmatched junction bases numbered 6, after V lost 5 bases and J lost 3 bases. The CDR3 bases are TGTGCCAGCAGCCCCCAGGGGGCAAGCTACGAGCAGTACTTC. Amino acids: CASSPQGASYEQYF.

The chain employs TRBV18 and TRBJ1-5; 7 bases map to TRBD1. This CDR3 has 16 residues. Trimming cost V 3 bases and J 4 bases; bases outside gene matches: 9. CDR1 is KGHSH, CDR2 LQKENI, per germline. The CDR3 nucleotides read TGTGCCAGCTCACCGAATTCCGGGACAGCTAATCAGCCCCAGCATTTT. This sequence encodes CASSPNSGTANQPQHF.

The chain has TRBV2 and TRBJ1-1, with D hard to call. Trimming pared 3 bases from V and 0 bases from J, leaving 17 bases between. The CDR3 is 17 residues long. Germline CDR1 is SNHLY and CDR2 is FYNNEI. In DNA, the CDR3 is TGTGCCAGCAGTGATCGAGACGGTGGACTAATGAACACTGAAGCTTTCTTT. This encodes CASSDRDGGLMNTEAFF.

J is TRBJ2-1 and V is TRBV6-6; D uncertain. The ends were cut back, 0 bases at V and 10 bases at J, with 4 bases in the middle. The CDR3 sequence is 11 residues long. CDR1 MNHNY and CDR2 SVGAGI come from the germline V gene (reference sequence). The CDR3 nucleotides read TGTGCCAGCAGTTACTCCCGGGAGCAGTTCTTC. Its protein is CASSYSREQFF.

This clone appeared once. The gene calls are TRBV19 and TRBJ1-1; no firm D call. There are 16 residues in the CDR3. Per germline, CDR1 LNHDA and CDR2 SQIVND (reference sequence). V lost 7 bases and J lost 0, with 18 bases in between. Here the CDR3 DNA reads TGTGCCAGTAAGGGCTGGCAGACTCGCATGAACACTGAAGCTTTCTTT. This gives the protein CASKGWQTRMNTEAFF.

The chain uses TRBV5-4 and TRBJ2-5, with TRBD2 matching over 7 bases. The V gene end was trimmed by 4 bases and the J gene end by 2 bases; junction bases not matched to a gene: 2. This CDR3 region has 13 residues. The germline CDR1 and CDR2 sequences are SGHNT and YYREEE (reference sequence). The CDR3 sequence: CASSTGLQETQYF. In nucleotides, the CDR3 is TGTGCCAGCAGCACGGGACTACAAGAGACCCAGTACTTC.

J is TRBJ2-1 and V is TRBV19, with 8 bases lining up with TRBD2. Germline V gene data show CDR1 as LNHDA and CDR2 as SQIVND (reference sequence). This CDR3 is 17 amino acids long. The V segment lost 5 bases and the J segment 1 base; nucleotides outside the gene matches: 10. As DNA, the CDR3 is TGTGCCAGTAGTGGGACTAGTGCGGCCTGGTCCTACAATGAGCAGTTCTTC. Protein sequence: CASSGTSAAWSYNEQFF.

The sample holds a few counts of this clone. V gene TRBV5-4 combines with J gene TRBJ2-7; maybe TRBD2 (6 bases). The CDR3 extends over 15 amino acids. Germline values: CDR1 SGHNT, CDR2 YYREEE (reference sequence). V lost 5 bases and J lost 0, with 15 bases in between. CDR3 coding DNA: TGTGCCAGCAGTTTCCGTACCGGGGGCTCCTACGAGCAGTACTTC. It yields the protein CASSFRTGGSYEQYF.

This chain uses TRBV15 with TRBJ1-2; D gene ambiguous. Germline V gives CDR1 LNHNV, CDR2 YYDKDF (reference sequence). The CDR3 has 14 residues. V lost 0 bases and J lost 4, with 9 bases in between. CDR3 amino acids: CATSRDRGAYGYTF. The DNA for the CDR3 is TGTGCCACCAGCAGAGATCGGGGTGCCTATGGCTACACCTTC.

V and J are TRBV5-1 and TRBJ1-1, with 8 positions matching TRBD1. Germline V lookup: CDR1 SGHRS, CDR2 YFSETQ. V was pared by 3 bases and J by 4 bases, with 5 bases of the junction left unmatched. The CDR3 consists of 14 residues. The CDR3 sequence: CASSWTGSGTEAFF. For the CDR3, the DNA is TGCGCCAGCAGCTGGACAGGGTCTGGCACTGAAGCTTTCTTT.

This clone was observed once. This chain connects TRBV5-1 to TRBJ2-2; D is perhaps TRBD2 (5 bases). The V gene lost 0 bases and the J gene lost 2 bases, with 20 bases spanning the gap. The CDR3 totals 19 residues. The germline V gene encodes CDR1 SGHRS and CDR2 YFSETQ. The chain's CDR3 is CASSLAGVPVAHNTGELFF. CDR3 sequence (DNA): TGCGCCAGCAGCTTGGCCGGGGTCCCCGTCGCCCATAACACCGGGGAGCTGTTTTTT.

The chain employs TRBV29-1 and TRBJ2-4, with TRBD1 identical over 10 bases. V gave up 7 bases and J gave up 11 bases; unmatched junction bases: 8. The CDR3 runs 12 residues. From germline, CDR1 is SQVTM and CDR2 ANQGSEA. The CDR3 loop reads CSAGQGFGVQYF. The CDR3 DNA sequence: TGCAGCGCGGGACAGGGGTTCGGGGTTCAGTACTTC. Full variable domain (outside the CDR3, taken from reference TRBV29-1 and TRBJ2-4): SAVISQKPSRDICQRGTSLTIQCQVDSQVTMMFWYRQQPGQSLTLIATANQGSEATYESGFVIDKFPISRPNLTFSTLTVSNMSPEDSSIYLCSAGQGFGVQYFGAGTRLSVL.

This clone came up a few times. The CDR3 region is CAGDRGTTYEQYF. DNA for the CDR3: TGTGCAGGTGACAGGGGCACAACCTACGAGCAGTACTTC. This chain joins TRBV7-9 and TRBJ2-7; TRBD1 matches 8 bases. From germline, CDR1 is SEHNR and CDR2 FQNEAQ (reference sequence). This CDR3 spans 13 amino acids.

This clone was observed a few times. The rearrangement uses TRBV5-1 and TRBJ1-2, with D perhaps TRBD1 (6 bases). Germline CDR1 and CDR2: SGHRS and YFSETQ. The germline V and J ends were trimmed by 4 bases and 7 bases, with 17 bases remaining between them. The CDR3 consists of 14 residues. The CDR3 region is CASSDIGGVAGYTF. CDR3 nucleotide sequence: TGCGCCAGCAGCGATATAGGGGGAGTGGCTGGCTACACCTTC.